This TCR beta chain was found in a study of T-cell memory formation after mild COVID-19. Across the whole study: Each donor largely had its own TCR clusters.

This clonotype was seen a few times. V was cut by 6 bases and J by 2 bases, with 13 bases left in between. Germline V gene data show CDR1 as DFQATT and CDR2 as SNEGSKA (reference sequence). This CDR3 is 14 amino acids long. TCRdb used MiXCR to reprocess the 5' RACE reads, holding one entry per CDR3 protein. Of 350,000 to 500,000 distinct CDR3 sequences listed, around a quarter are singletons. The receptor comes from an adult woman who had mild COVID-19 (a few samples of this study predate the infection). Cell type and time point are not known. The sequenced sample was PBMCs or a T cell subset sorted from them (not recorded which). The chain employs TRBV20-1 and TRBJ2-2; no definite D call. CDR3 sequence: CSAPGSANTGELFF. DNA of the CDR3: TGCAGTGCCCCCGGCTCAGCTAACACCGGGGAGCTGTTTTTT.